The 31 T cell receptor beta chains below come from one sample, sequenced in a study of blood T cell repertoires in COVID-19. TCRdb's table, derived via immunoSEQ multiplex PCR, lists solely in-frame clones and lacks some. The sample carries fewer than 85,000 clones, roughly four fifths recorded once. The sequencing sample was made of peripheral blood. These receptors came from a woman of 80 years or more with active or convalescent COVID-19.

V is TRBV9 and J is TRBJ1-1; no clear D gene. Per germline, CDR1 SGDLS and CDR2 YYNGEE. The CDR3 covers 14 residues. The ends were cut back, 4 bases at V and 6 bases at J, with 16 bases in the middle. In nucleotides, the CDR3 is TGTGCCAGCAGCCTCGTGGTTTCGAGGGCTGAAGCTTTCTTT. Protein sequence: CASSLVVSRAEAFF.

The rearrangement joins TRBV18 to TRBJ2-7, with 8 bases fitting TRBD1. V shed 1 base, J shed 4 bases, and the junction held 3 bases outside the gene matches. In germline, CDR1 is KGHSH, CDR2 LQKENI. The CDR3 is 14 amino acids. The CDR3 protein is CASSPLDRAYEQYF. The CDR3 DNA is TGTGCCAGCTCACCACTGGACAGGGCATACGAGCAGTACTTC.

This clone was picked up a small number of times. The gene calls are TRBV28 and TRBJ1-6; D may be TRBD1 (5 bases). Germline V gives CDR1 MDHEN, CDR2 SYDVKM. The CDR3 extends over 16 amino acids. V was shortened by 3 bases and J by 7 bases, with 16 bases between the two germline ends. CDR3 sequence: CASSLPWGVGNSPLHF. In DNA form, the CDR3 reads TGTGCCAGCAGTTTGCCGTGGGGGGTAGGCAATTCACCCCTCCACTTT. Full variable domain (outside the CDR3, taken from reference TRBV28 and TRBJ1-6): DVKVTQSSRYLVKRTGEKVFLECVQDMDHENMFWYRQDPGLGLRLIYFSYDVKMKEKGDIPEGYSVSREKKERFSLILESASTNQTSMYLCASSLPWGVGNSPLHFGNGTRLTVT.

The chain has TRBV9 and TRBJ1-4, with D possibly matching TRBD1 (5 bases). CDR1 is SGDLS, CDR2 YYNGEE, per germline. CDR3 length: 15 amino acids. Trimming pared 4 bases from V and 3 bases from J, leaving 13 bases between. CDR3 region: CASSPDGTSNEKLFF. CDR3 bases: TGTGCCAGCAGCCCCGACGGGACTTCTAATGAAAAACTGTTTTTT.

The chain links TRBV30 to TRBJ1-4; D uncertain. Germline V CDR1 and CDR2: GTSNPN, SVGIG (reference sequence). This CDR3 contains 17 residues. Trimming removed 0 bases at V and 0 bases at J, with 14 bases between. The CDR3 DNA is TGTGCCTGGAGTGTACGAGGGCTGACGGCAACTAATGAAAAACTGTTTTTT. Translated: CAWSVRGLTATNEKLFF.

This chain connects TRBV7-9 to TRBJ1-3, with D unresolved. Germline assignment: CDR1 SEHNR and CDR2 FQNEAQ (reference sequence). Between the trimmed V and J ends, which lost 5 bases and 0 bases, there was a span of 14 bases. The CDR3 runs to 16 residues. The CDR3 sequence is CASSTGGRYSGNTIYF. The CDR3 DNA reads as TGTGCCAGCAGCACTGGCGGGCGCTACTCTGGAAACACCATATATTTT. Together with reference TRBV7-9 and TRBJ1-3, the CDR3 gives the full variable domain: DTGVSQNPRHKITKRGQNVTFRCDPISEHNRLYWYRQTLGQGPEFLTYFQNEAQLEKSRLLSDRFSAERPKGSFSTLEIQRTEQGDSAMYLCASSTGGRYSGNTIYFGEGSWLTVV.

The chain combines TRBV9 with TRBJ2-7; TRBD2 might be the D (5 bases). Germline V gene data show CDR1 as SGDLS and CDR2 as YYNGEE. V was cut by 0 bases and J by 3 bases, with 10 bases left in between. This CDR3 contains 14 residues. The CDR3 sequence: CASSVDQEVYEQYF. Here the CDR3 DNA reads TGTGCCAGCAGCGTAGACCAGGAGGTCTACGAGCAGTACTTC.

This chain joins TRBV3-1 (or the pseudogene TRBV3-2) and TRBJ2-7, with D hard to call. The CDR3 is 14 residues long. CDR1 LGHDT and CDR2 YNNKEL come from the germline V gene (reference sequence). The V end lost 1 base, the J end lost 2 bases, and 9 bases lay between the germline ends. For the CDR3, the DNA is TGTGCCAGCAGCCAAGCAGGAAGCCCCTACGAGCAGTACTTC. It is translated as CASSQAGSPYEQYF.

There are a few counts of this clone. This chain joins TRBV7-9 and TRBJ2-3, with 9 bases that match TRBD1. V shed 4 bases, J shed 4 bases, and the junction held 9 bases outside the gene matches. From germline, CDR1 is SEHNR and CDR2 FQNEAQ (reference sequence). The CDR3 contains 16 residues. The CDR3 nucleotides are TGTGCCAGCAGCTCGGGACAGGGACCGTCCGCAGATACGCAGTATTTT. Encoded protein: CASSSGQGPSADTQYF.

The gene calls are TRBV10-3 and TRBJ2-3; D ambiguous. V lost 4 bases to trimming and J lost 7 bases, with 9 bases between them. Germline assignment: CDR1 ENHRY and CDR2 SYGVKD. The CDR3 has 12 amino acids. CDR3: CAISGTANTQYF. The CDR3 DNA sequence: TGTGCCATCAGTGGAACAGCTAATACGCAGTATTTT.

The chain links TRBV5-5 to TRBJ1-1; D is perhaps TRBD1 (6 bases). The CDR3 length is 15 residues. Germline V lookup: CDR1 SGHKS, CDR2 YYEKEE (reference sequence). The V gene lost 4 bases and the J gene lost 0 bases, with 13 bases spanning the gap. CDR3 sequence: CASSERTVMNTEAFF. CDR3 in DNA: TGTGCCAGCAGCGAACGGACAGTAATGAACACTGAAGCTTTCTTT.

The CDR3 DNA follows: TGTGCCAGTAGTATAGGGGGAGTGAACACTGAAGCTTTCTTT. This codes for CASSIGGVNTEAFF. This rearrangement joins TRBV19 to TRBJ1-1; no firm D call. Trimming took 1 base from V and 0 from J, leaving 6 bases between them. Germline V gene lookup returns CDR1 LNHDA and CDR2 SQIVND (reference sequence). The CDR3 loop spans 14 amino acids.

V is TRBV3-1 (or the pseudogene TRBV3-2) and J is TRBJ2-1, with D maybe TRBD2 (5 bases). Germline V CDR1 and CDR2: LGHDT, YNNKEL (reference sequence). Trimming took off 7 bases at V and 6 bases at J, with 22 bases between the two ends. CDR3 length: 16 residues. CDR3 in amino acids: CASTPFGMQALNEQFF. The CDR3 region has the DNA TGTGCCAGCACCCCTTTCGGGATGCAAGCGCTCAATGAGCAGTTCTTC.

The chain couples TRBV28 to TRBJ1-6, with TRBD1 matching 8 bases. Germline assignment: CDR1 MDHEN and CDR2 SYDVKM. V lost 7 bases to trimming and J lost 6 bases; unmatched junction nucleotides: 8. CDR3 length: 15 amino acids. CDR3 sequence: CASTSDREGNSPLHF. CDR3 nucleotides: TGTGCCAGCACCTCGGACAGGGAGGGTAATTCACCCCTCCACTTT.

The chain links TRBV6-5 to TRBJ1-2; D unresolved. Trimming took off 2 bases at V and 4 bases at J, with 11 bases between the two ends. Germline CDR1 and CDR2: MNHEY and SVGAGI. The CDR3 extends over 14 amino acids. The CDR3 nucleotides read TGTGCCAGCAGTTACGGACTCAGCCCCTATGGCTACACCTTC. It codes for CASSYGLSPYGYTF.

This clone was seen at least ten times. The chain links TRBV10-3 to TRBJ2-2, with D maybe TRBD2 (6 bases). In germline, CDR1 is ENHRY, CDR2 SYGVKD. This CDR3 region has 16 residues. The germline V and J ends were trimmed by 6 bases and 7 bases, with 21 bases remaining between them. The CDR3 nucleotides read TGTGCCATCAGACGAGATCTGGGAGGCAATCACGGGGAGCTGTTTTTT. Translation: CAIRRDLGGNHGELFF.

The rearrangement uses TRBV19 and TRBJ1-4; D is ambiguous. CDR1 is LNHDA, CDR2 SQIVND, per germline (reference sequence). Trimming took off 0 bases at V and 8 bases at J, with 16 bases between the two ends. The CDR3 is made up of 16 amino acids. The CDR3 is CASSIDLAGKEEKLFF. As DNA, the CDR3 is TGTGCCAGTAGTATAGATCTGGCAGGAAAAGAGGAAAAACTGTTTTTT.

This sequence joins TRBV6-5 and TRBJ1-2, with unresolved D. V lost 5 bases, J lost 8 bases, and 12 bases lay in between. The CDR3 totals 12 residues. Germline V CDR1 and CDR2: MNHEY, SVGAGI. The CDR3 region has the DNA TGTGCCAGCAGTCTCCGAGTGTGGGGCTACACCTTC. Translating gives CASSLRVWGYTF.

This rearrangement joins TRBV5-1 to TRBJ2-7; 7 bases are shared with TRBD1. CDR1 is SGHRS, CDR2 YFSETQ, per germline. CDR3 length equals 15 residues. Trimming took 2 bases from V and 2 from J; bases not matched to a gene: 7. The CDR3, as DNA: TGCGCCAGCAGCTTCGGGGACAGTCCGCCCTACGAGCAGTACTTC. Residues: CASSFGDSPPYEQYF. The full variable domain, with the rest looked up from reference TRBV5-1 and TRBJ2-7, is KAGVTQTPRYLIKTRGQQVTLSCSPISGHRSVSWYQQTPGQGLQFLFEYFSETQRNKGNFPGRFSGRQFSNSRSEMNVSTLELGDSALYLCASSFGDSPPYEQYFGPGTRLTVT.

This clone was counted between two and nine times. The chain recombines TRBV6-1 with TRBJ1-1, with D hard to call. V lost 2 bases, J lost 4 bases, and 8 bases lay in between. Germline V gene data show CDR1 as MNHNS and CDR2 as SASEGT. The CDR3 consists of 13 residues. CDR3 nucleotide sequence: TGTGCCAGCAGTGAAAGCGAATCCACTGAAGCTTTCTTT. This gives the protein CASSESESTEAFF.

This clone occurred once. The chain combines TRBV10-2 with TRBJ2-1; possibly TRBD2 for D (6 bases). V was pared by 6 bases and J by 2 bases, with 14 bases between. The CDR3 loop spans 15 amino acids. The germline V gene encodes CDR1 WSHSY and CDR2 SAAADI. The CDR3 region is CASRGVGGTYNEQFF. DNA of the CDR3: TGCGCCAGCAGGGGGGTTGGGGGGACCTACAATGAGCAGTTCTTC.

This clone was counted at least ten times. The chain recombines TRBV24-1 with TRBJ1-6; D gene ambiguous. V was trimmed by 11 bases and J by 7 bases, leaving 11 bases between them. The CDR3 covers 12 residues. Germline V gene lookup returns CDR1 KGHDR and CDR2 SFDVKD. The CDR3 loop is CANGNANSPLHF. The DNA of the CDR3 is TGTGCCAACGGGAACGCCAATTCACCCCTCCACTTT.

The DNA of the CDR3 is TGTGCCAGCAGGGGTCTAGCCCCTTCTACAGATACGCAGTATTTT. Translating it yields CASRGLAPSTDTQYF. The chain joins TRBV6-5 to TRBJ2-3, with a tentative D call TRBD2 (5 bases). Germline V gene data show CDR1 as MNHEY and CDR2 as SVGAGI. The CDR3 covers 15 residues. Between the trimmed V and J ends, which lost 6 bases and 3 bases, there was a span of 16 bases.

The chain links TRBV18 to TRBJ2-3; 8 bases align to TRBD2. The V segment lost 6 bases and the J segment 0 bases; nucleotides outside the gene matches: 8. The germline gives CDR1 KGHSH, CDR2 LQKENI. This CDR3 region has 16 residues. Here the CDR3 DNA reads TGTGCCAGCTCCCCGTTGGGCGGGGGGAGCACAGATACGCAGTATTTT. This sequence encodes CASSPLGGGSTDTQYF.

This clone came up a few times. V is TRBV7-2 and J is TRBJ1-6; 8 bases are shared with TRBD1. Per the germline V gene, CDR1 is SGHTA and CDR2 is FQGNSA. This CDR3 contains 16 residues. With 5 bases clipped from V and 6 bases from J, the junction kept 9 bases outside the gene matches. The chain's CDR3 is CASSLQTGAGNSPLHF. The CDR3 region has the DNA TGTGCCAGCAGCCTACAGACAGGGGCGGGTAATTCACCCCTCCACTTT.

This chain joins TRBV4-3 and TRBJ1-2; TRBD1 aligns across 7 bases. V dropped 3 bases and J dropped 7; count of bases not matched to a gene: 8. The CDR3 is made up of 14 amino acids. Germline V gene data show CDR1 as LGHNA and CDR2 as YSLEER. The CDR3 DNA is TGCGCCAGCAGCCAGCAACAGGGGAGTGTTGGCTACACCTTC. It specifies CASSQQQGSVGYTF.

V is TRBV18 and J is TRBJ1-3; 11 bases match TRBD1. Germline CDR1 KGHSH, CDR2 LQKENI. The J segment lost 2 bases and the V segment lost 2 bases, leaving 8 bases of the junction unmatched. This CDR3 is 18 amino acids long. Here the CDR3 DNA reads TGTGCCAGCTCACCATCACCGGGACAGGGGGTGACTGGAAACACCATATATTTT. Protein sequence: CASSPSPGQGVTGNTIYF.

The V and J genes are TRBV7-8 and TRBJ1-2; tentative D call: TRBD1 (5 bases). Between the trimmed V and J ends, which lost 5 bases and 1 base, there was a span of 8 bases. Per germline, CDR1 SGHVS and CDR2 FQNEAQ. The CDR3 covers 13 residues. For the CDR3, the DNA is TGTGCCAGCAGCCCGCAGGGTAACTATGGCTACACCTTC. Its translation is CASSPQGNYGYTF.

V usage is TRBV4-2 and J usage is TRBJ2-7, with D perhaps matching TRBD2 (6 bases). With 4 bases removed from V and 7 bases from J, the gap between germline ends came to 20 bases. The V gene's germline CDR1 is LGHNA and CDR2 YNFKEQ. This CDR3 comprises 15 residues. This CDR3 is CASSPWDLNLREQYF. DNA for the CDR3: TGTGCCAGCAGCCCGTGGGACTTGAACCTACGTGAGCAGTACTTC.

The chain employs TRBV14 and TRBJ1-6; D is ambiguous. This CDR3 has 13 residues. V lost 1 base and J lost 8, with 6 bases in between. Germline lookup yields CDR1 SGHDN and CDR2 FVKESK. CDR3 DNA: TGTGCCAGCAGCCAAGTTATAGATTCACCCCTCCACTTT. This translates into CASSQVIDSPLHF.

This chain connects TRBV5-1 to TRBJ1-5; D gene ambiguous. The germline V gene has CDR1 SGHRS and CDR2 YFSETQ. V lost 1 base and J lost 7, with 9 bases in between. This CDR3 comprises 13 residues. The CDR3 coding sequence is TGCGCCAGCAGCTTGTTGGGGAGCCAGCCCCAGCATTTT. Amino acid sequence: CASSLLGSQPQHF.